This TCR beta chain was captured in a study of blood T cell repertoires in COVID-19. Study details: COVID-19 samples collected from the United States, Italy and Spain covered acute and convalescent phases. The analysed material was cDNA or gDNA that came from T cells, B-cell-depleted T cells, or PBMCs.

CDR3 length: 14 residues. CDR1 is LGHNA, CDR2 YSLEER, per germline. Trimming removed 0 bases from V and 7 bases from J, with 12 bases in between. This clone has just a few counts. Authors' analysis steps: Estimates of nucleated cell counts were drawn from the amplification of reference gene primers. Data came from immunoSEQ multiplex PCR; TCRdb stores just in-frame clones and leaves some out. Clonal size and the V and J genes are those of that table, whereas D and trimming came from the DNA. The top ten hold roughly 21% of the sample, which has around 70,000 clones, around 75% seen once. This clonotype was obtained from a man aged 70-80 years with acute or convalescent COVID-19. Specimen: peripheral blood. The V call is TRBV4-3, the J call TRBJ1-2, with D possibly TRBD1 on 5 matching bases. CDR3 sequence reads: CASSQDRGIGGYTF. The CDR3 DNA reads TGCGCCAGCAGCCAAGATCGGGGGATAGGTGGCTACACCTTC.